This is a list of T cell receptor beta chains from one sample in a study of T-cell memory formation after mild COVID-19. TCRdb re-analysed the 5' RACE reads in MiXCR, keeping a single row per CDR3 protein. This table holds roughly 150,000 distinct CDR3 sequences, roughly 15% found once. The source material was PBMCs or a T cell subset sorted from them (not recorded which). These receptors all come from an adult woman who had mild COVID-19 (a few samples of this study predate the infection). Cell type and time point are not known. CDR3s leave out the opening cysteine and the closing phenylalanine or tryptophan.

TRBV7-3 ASSSKTVIGTDTQY
TRBV7-2 ASSSSGSNTGELF
TRBV6-6 ASSYGQGYYGYT
TRBV29-1 SVESLAGNGEQY
TRBV7-2 ASSLALAGPANTGELF
TRBV10-3 AINGWPNTEAF
TRBV4-1 ASSQVGPPRQY
TRBV6-6 ASSPGLSYNSPLH
TRBV7-9 ASSFWPPSLEEKLF
TRBV15 ATSTDVANYGYT
TRBV24-1 ATSDAANGGYEQY
TRBV18 ASSDDGSNYGYT
TRBV7-9 ASSEQQGETQY
TRBV7-6 ASSLSGRGEETQY
TRBV11-2 ASREAGRFLYEQY
TRBV6-6 ASSYIVGGQDTQY
TRBV5-1 ASSLAIEGTEAF
TRBV19 ASSIAGLGTEAF
TRBV19 ASSIWGFYGYT
TRBV11-2 ASSLGRTETNTGELF
TRBV18 ASSPNRGAAYEQY
TRBV7-6 ASSPRTSGGLGETQY
TRBV2 ASSDVLRGRRNTGELF
TRBV15 ATSRDRDRRDEKLF
TRBV12-3/TRBV12-4 ASSLAPGQETQY
TRBV11-3 ASSINVASAAF
TRBV4-3 ASSQVDRDGSPLH
TRBV4-1 ASSQAGQGGTEAF
TRBV18 ASFTLGLAATNTGELF
TRBV5-1 ASSLDGSSYNSPLH
TRBV20-1 SAAGHSYGYT
TRBV12-3/TRBV12-4 ASRTTGDRHGYT
TRBV5-1 ASSLGGGRSYNEQF
TRBV6-5 ASSPYRQGAKNIQY
TRBV12-3/TRBV12-4 ASSLAQSNTEAF
TRBV4-2 ASSQVEGETQY
TRBV24-1 ATSDFQETQY
TRBV2 ASSERRGYNEQF
TRBV20-1 SARPPGTVLYGYT
TRBV4-1 ASSQVYRVDTGELF
TRBV27 ASSSDTGLTGELF
TRBV5-6 ASSPPGQHNEQF
TRBV10-3 AISARADTGELF
TRBV9 ASSVDGGRGNIQY
TRBV4-3 ASSQESGYTRAGANVLT
TRBV29-1 SFYRQTQETQY
TRBV12-3/TRBV12-4 ASSHKFWGGQGTYEQY
TRBV27 ASSFRPGATEAF
TRBV4-2 ASSQDPGTGKYNEQF
TRBV7-2 ASSLGLGGRSSEQY
TRBV4-1 ASSQGLGGGNHRETQY
TRBV4-1 ASRGPNTIY
TRBV7-2 ATRLAGDETQY
TRBV5-1 ASSPGQGGRNTEAF
TRBV30 ALTTSGASTDTQY
TRBV7-3 ASSPRPDQPQH
TRBV24-1 ATSDGGGTQY
TRBV15 ATSRDVAGDFYEQY
TRBV7-9 ASSQRMNTGELF